These 10 T cell receptor beta chains originate from one sample sequenced in a study of OX40 agonist ivuxolimab in advanced cancers. Repertoires were generated with immunoSEQ multiplex PCR, while TCRdb's copy carries only in-frame clones and drops some. The sample carries tens of thousands of clones, approximately 84% recorded once. Specimen: CD4+ or CD8+ T cells sorted from blood, collected in a trial of the OX40 agonist ivuxolimab. These receptors all stem from an adult with an advanced solid tumor such as melanoma, head and neck, liver or kidney cancer.

The V and J genes are TRBV13 and TRBJ1-4, with a tentative D call TRBD1 (6 bases). Germline CDR1 PRHDT, CDR2 FYEKMQ (reference sequence). The ends were cut back, 4 bases at V and 6 bases at J, with 21 bases in the middle. The CDR3 runs to 17 residues. The CDR3 DNA follows: TGTGCCAGCAGCTCCTATGTAGTACAGGGCGGGGATGAAAAACTGTTTTTT. It encodes CASSSYVVQGGDEKLFF. Full variable domain (outside the CDR3, taken from reference TRBV13 and TRBJ1-4): AAGVIQSPRHLIKEKRETATLKCYPIPRHDTVYWYQQGPGQDPQFLISFYEKMQSDKGSIPDRFSAQQFSDYHSELNMSSLELGDSALYFCASSSYVVQGGDEKLFFGSGTQLSVL.

The chain recombines TRBV27 with TRBJ2-5, with TRBD1 matching over 7 bases. The last part of the DNA fits TRBJ2-7 better; the J call may be wrong. The CDR3 totals 17 residues. Germline-derived CDR1 and CDR2 are MNHEY and SMNVEV (reference sequence). The CDR3 sequence is CASSLRFLRQGSGEQYF. The CDR3 coding sequence is TGTGCCAGCAGTTTAAGGTTTTTGCGACAGGGATCGGGCGAGCAGTACTTC.

This clone was recorded a few times. V and J are TRBV6-4 and TRBJ1-2; 12 positions match TRBD1. Trimming at V came to 4 bases and at J to 6 bases, leaving 6 bases not matched to a gene. CDR1 is MRHNA and CDR2 is SNTAGT in the germline V gene. The CDR3 sequence is 15 residues long. DNA of the CDR3: TGTGCCAGCAGTGCCGGGACAGGGGGCATGGATGGCTACACCTTC. This sequence encodes CASSAGTGGMDGYTF.

This sequence joins TRBV2 and TRBJ2-7; D is ambiguous. CDR1 is SNHLY and CDR2 is FYNNEI in the germline V gene. The V gene lost 6 bases and the J gene lost 2 bases, with 14 bases spanning the gap. This CDR3 spans 14 amino acids. This CDR3 is CASSVGQVPYEQYF. The CDR3 nucleotides are TGTGCCAGCAGCGTAGGGCAGGTTCCCTACGAGCAGTACTTC.

A few counts support this clone. The V and J genes are TRBV4-1 and TRBJ1-5, with no clear D. The CDR3 loop spans 13 amino acids. The germline V gene has CDR1 MGHRA and CDR2 YSYEKL. The germline V and J ends were trimmed by 1 base and 6 bases, with 7 bases remaining between them. CDR3 residues: CASSQVRAQPQHF. CDR3 coding DNA: TGCGCCAGCAGCCAAGTGAGGGCTCAGCCCCAGCATTTT.

This clone came up a few times. This rearrangement joins TRBV28 to TRBJ1-5; D might be TRBD1 (5 bases). The V gene's germline CDR1 is MDHEN and CDR2 SYDVKM. CDR3 length: 15 amino acids. The ends were cut back, 2 bases at V and 5 bases at J, with 13 bases in the middle. CDR3 amino acids: CASSLLSGKDQPQHF. The CDR3, as DNA: TGTGCCAGCAGTTTACTTTCAGGGAAAGATCAGCCCCAGCATTTT. The full variable domain, with the rest looked up from reference TRBV28 and TRBJ1-5, is DVKVTQSSRYLVKRTGEKVFLECVQDMDHENMFWYRQDPGLGLRLIYFSYDVKMKEKGDIPEGYSVSREKKERFSLILESASTNQTSMYLCASSLLSGKDQPQHFGDGTRLSIL.

The CDR3 nucleotides read TGTGCCAGCAGTTGGGGTCCGAACACCGGGGAGCTGTTTTTT. It specifies CASSWGPNTGELFF. The chain employs TRBV27 and TRBJ2-2, with no clear D. Germline V lookup: CDR1 MNHEY, CDR2 SMNVEV (reference sequence). Between the trimmed V and J ends, which lost 4 bases and 0 bases, there was a span of 6 bases. This CDR3 has 14 residues.

The chain carries TRBV13 and TRBJ2-5; TRBD1 matches 8 bases. V dropped 6 bases and J dropped 5; count of bases not matched to a gene: 8. The germline gives CDR1 PRHDT, CDR2 FYEKMQ (reference sequence). The CDR3 spans 14 residues. CDR3 sequence (DNA): TGTGCCAGCAGTTTTGGACAGGGTAGGGAGACCCAGTACTTC. It encodes CASSFGQGRETQYF.

With regard to this clone: The sample has other DNA sequences that encode this CDR3 too. The chain links TRBV19 to TRBJ2-7; 7 bases line up with TRBD1. The CDR3 totals 13 residues. The junction had 3 bases not matched to a gene; V was cut back by 5 bases and J by 2 bases. CDR1 and CDR2 (germline): LNHDA, SQIVND (reference sequence). In DNA form, the CDR3 reads TGTGCCAGTAGTCCCGGGACAGCCTACGAGCAGTACTTC. Translating it yields CASSPGTAYEQYF.

The chain is built from TRBV27 and TRBJ2-3; D unclear. V lost 3 bases and J 5 bases, leaving 12 bases between the germline ends. Germline V CDR1 and CDR2: MNHEY, SMNVEV (reference sequence). The CDR3 totals 14 residues. DNA for the CDR3: TGTGCCAGCAGTTTGGGCCCCAGAGAAGATACGCAGTATTTT. Translated: CASSLGPREDTQYF.